These 20 T cell receptor beta chains were sequenced from one sample in a study of EBV T-cell therapy then PD-1 blockade in nasopharyngeal carcinoma. Antigens of these TCRs are unknown. Treatment in this sample: AdE1-LMPpoly-expanded autologous EBV-specific T-cell therapy followed by anti-PD-1 nivolumab. Sequencing used immunoSEQ multiplex PCR; TCRdb keeps in-frame clones, though not all of them. The sample lists approximately 21,000 clones, nearly 85% occurring once. The material sequenced was CD8+ T cells from blood, taken at approximately day 64 from a patient whose treatment included autologous EBV-specific T cells and nivolumab. The source of these receptors is a man aged 40-55 years with nasopharyngeal carcinoma.

The rearrangement joins TRBV4-1 to TRBJ2-5; D is ambiguous. Looked up from germline, CDR1 is MGHRA and CDR2 is YSYEKL. The CDR3 is made up of 14 amino acids. The V and J ends lost 5 bases and 5 bases respectively, with 15 bases between them. This CDR3 reads CASSTAVARETQYF. The CDR3 DNA reads as TGCGCCAGCAGCACGGCGGTAGCTCGGGAGACCCAGTACTTC.

This clone is a singleton in its sample. The rearrangement uses TRBV10-3 and TRBJ1-3; D may be TRBD1 (5 bases). The V gene's germline CDR1 is ENHRY and CDR2 SYGVKD. CDR3 size: 17 residues. V was cut by 4 bases and J by 0 bases, with 16 bases left in between. The CDR3 loop reads CAISVWKTDSSGNTIYF. CDR3 coding DNA: TGTGCCATCAGTGTATGGAAGACAGACAGCTCTGGAAACACCATATATTTT.

This clone was seen once. The chain recombines TRBV4-3 with TRBJ1-5; D is unresolved. Germline V gives CDR1 LGHNA, CDR2 YSLEER. CDR3 length equals 13 residues. The V end lost 0 bases, the J end lost 7 bases, and 7 bases lay between the germline ends. CDR3 sequence reads: CASSQDLGQPQHF. CDR3 bases: TGCGCCAGCAGCCAAGATCTGGGGCAGCCCCAGCATTTT.

The genes are TRBV4-3 and TRBJ2-3, with D maybe TRBD1 (5 bases). CDR3 length equals 13 residues. The ends were cut back, 2 bases at V and 5 bases at J, with 8 bases in the middle. CDR1 LGHNA and CDR2 YSLEER come from the germline V gene. CDR3 DNA sequence: TGCGCCAGCAGCCAACGAGGACAAGATACGCAGTATTTT. This translates into CASSQRGQDTQYF.

V usage is TRBV2 and J usage is TRBJ1-2; D gene ambiguous. Trimming shortened V by 8 bases and J by 4 bases, and 8 bases separated the two germline ends. CDR1 and CDR2 from the germline V gene are SNHLY and FYNNEI. CDR3 length: 11 amino acids. Here the CDR3 DNA reads TGTGCCAGCTCTGTTGGCTATGGCTACACCTTC. The encoded protein is CASSVGYGYTF.

This clone was seen a handful of times. The chain joins TRBV4-1 to TRBJ1-5, with D uncertain. V was pared by 3 bases and J by 3 bases, with 15 bases between. The germline V gene has CDR1 MGHRA and CDR2 YSYEKL. The CDR3 extends over 16 amino acids. This CDR3 is CASSHGNGLINQPQHF. CDR3 DNA: TGCGCCAGCAGCCACGGAAATGGACTGATCAATCAGCCCCAGCATTTT.

The gene calls are TRBV2 and TRBJ1-5, with 7 bases aligning to TRBD1. The CDR3 has 15 amino acids. Looked up from germline, CDR1 is SNHLY and CDR2 is FYNNEI. Losses at the gene ends were 2 bases for V and 0 bases for J; bases not matched to a gene: 1. The CDR3 sequence: CASSETGVSNQPQHF. CDR3 sequence (DNA): TGTGCCAGCAGTGAAACAGGGGTTAGCAATCAGCCCCAGCATTTT.

V gene TRBV6-4 combines with J gene TRBJ1-5; no clear D gene. Per germline, CDR1 MRHNA and CDR2 SNTAGT. CDR3 length equals 14 residues. The ends were cut back, 6 bases at V and 3 bases at J, with 12 bases in the middle. CDR3 nucleotides: TGTGCCAGCAGCGTTGACGGAACCAATCAGCCCCAGCATTTT. Its protein product is CASSVDGTNQPQHF.

This clone was seen a handful of times. V is TRBV6-5 and J is TRBJ2-1, with 8 bases aligning to TRBD2. There are 14 residues in the CDR3. CDR1 MNHEY and CDR2 SVGAGI come from the germline V gene. V gave up 8 bases and J gave up 0 bases; unmatched junction bases: 3. CDR3 in amino acids: CASLSGDSYNEQFF. CDR3 in DNA: TGTGCCAGCCTTAGCGGGGACTCCTACAATGAGCAGTTCTTC.

The rearrangement uses TRBV6-6 and TRBJ1-6; D call uncertain. The V gene's germline CDR1 is MNHNY and CDR2 SVGAGI (reference sequence). The CDR3 has 15 residues. The V end was cut by 4 bases, the J end by 3 bases, with 10 bases between. The CDR3 nucleotides are TGTGCCAGCAGTTCCGACGGCCACTATAATTCACCCCTCCACTTT. Its translation is CASSSDGHYNSPLHF.

The J gene is TRBJ2-1, the V gene TRBV7-3, with D perhaps assigned TRBD1 or TRBD2 (6 bases each). Trimming left V 5 bases short and J 7 bases short, with 9 bases between. CDR1 and CDR2 from the germline V gene are SGHTA and FQGTGA. There are 12 residues in the CDR3. The CDR3 DNA reads TGTGCCAGCAGCCGAGGGGGGAATGAGCAGTTCTTC. Encoded protein: CASSRGGNEQFF.

This clone turned up a few times. CDR3 in amino acids: CATSSFTGTEQYF. CDR3 DNA: TGTGCCACCAGCAGTTTCACAGGGACCGAGCAGTACTTC. The J gene is TRBJ2-7, the V gene TRBV15; TRBD1 is a possible D gene (6 bases). V lost 3 bases to trimming and J lost 6 bases, with 12 bases between them. The CDR3 covers 13 residues. Germline CDR1 is LNHNV and CDR2 is YYDKDF (reference sequence). Full variable domain (rest looked up from reference TRBV15 and TRBJ2-7): DAMVIQNPRYQVTQFGKPVTLSCSQTLNHNVMYWYQQKSSQAPKLLFHYYDKDFNNEADTPDNFQSRRPNTSFCFLDIRSPGLGDTAMYLCATSSFTGTEQYFGPGTRLTVT.

This clone appeared a single time. This chain uses TRBV7-9 with TRBJ1-3; possible D gene TRBD1, 5 bases. The CDR3 has 15 amino acids. In germline, CDR1 is SEHNR, CDR2 FQNEAQ (reference sequence). The germline V and J ends were trimmed by 4 bases and 12 bases, with 22 bases remaining between them. This chain's CDR3 is CASSSTGAPLAHIYF. The CDR3 DNA reads TGTGCCAGCAGCTCGACCGGGGCCCCCCTTGCTCACATATATTTT.

The chain joins TRBV4-2 to TRBJ2-3; 14 positions match TRBD2. In germline, CDR1 is LGHNA, CDR2 YNFKEQ. The CDR3 extends over 16 amino acids. V lost 4 bases to trimming and J lost 4 bases; unmatched junction nucleotides: 4. CDR3 protein: CASSPGTSGGADTQYF. CDR3 sequence (DNA): TGTGCCAGCAGCCCCGGGACTAGCGGGGGCGCAGATACGCAGTATTTT.

Note on this clone: A read error may account for a junction end that differs from germline. The chain has TRBV6-1 and TRBJ1-6; the D gene is possibly TRBD1 (5 bases). The CDR3 sequence is 16 residues long. Germline V CDR1 and CDR2: MNHNS, SASEGT. DNA of the CDR3: TGTGCCAGCGGTGACAGCTTTAGCTCCTATAATTCACCCCTCCACTTT. Protein sequence: CASGDSFSSYNSPLHF.

This clone came up a few times. This chain uses TRBV7-2 with TRBJ2-5; maybe TRBD2 (5 bases). Germline loops: CDR1 SGHTA, CDR2 FQGNSA. The V end was cut by 4 bases, the J end by 5 bases, with 11 bases between. This CDR3 spans 13 amino acids. CDR3 DNA: TGTGCCAGCAGCTCCCCGTGGAGGGAGACCCAGTACTTC. It is translated as CASSSPWRETQYF.

This chain uses TRBV4-1 with TRBJ2-7; D is perhaps TRBD2 (6 bases). Trimming removed 0 bases from V and 4 bases from J, with 13 bases in between. The germline CDR1 and CDR2 sequences are MGHRA and YSYEKL. The CDR3 runs 15 residues. Here the CDR3 reads CASSQDPLGGYEQYF. The CDR3, as DNA: TGCGCCAGCAGCCAAGACCCCCTTGGGGGGTACGAGCAGTACTTC.

CDR3: CASSVGRGRRETQYF. The CDR3, as DNA: TGTGCCAGCAGCGTCGGCAGGGGGCGCAGGGAGACCCAGTACTTC. The chain is built from TRBV9 and TRBJ2-5; TRBD1 matches at 8 bases. The CDR3 has 15 amino acids. Looked up from germline, CDR1 is SGDLS and CDR2 is YYNGEE. The J segment lost 5 bases and the V segment lost 2 bases, leaving 8 bases of the junction unmatched.

The V call is TRBV29-1, the J call TRBJ2-5, with D possibly matching TRBD2 (6 bases). CDR1 and CDR2 from the germline V gene are SQVTM and ANQGSEA. CDR3 length: 14 residues. V was cut by 7 bases and J by 7 bases, with 22 bases left in between. The CDR3 region has the DNA TGCAGCGGGGCGGGACTGACGGATATAGCGACCCAGTACTTC. Translation: CSGAGLTDIATQYF. Filled out from reference TRBV29-1 and TRBJ2-5, the complete variable domain reads SAVISQKPSRDICQRGTSLTIQCQVDSQVTMMFWYRQQPGQSLTLIATANQGSEATYESGFVIDKFPISRPNLTFSTLTVSNMSPEDSSIYLCSGAGLTDIATQYFGPGTRLLVL.

The V call is TRBV2, the J call TRBJ1-6; D is ambiguous. The CDR3 spans 13 residues. The germline V and J ends were trimmed by 11 bases and 0 bases, with 8 bases remaining between them. Looked up from germline, CDR1 is SNHLY and CDR2 is FYNNEI. The CDR3 loop is CASQDSYNSPLHF. The CDR3 nucleotides read TGTGCCTCCCAGGACTCCTATAATTCACCCCTCCACTTT.